This T cell receptor (beta chain) was identified during a study of cytomegalovirus exposure and HLA in healthy donors. CDR3 length equals 13 residues. V lost 4 bases and J lost 5; bases outside the gene matches: 2. Germline CDR1 is LNHNV and CDR2 is YYDKDF (reference sequence). Primers included in the PCR were 60 Vbeta and 13 Jbeta primers. Generated by immunoSEQ multiplex PCR, the TCRdb table keeps only in-frame clones and is missing some. The table includes approximately 190,000 clones, about 90% detected once. The TCR comes from a man aged 30 to 45 in good health and CMV-seronegative. Material: PBMCs. V gene TRBV15 combines with J gene TRBJ2-7; 10 nucleotides align to TRBD1. The CDR3 is CATSKGTGDEQYF. CDR3 DNA sequence: TGTGCCACCAGCAAAGGGACAGGGGACGAGCAGTACTTC.